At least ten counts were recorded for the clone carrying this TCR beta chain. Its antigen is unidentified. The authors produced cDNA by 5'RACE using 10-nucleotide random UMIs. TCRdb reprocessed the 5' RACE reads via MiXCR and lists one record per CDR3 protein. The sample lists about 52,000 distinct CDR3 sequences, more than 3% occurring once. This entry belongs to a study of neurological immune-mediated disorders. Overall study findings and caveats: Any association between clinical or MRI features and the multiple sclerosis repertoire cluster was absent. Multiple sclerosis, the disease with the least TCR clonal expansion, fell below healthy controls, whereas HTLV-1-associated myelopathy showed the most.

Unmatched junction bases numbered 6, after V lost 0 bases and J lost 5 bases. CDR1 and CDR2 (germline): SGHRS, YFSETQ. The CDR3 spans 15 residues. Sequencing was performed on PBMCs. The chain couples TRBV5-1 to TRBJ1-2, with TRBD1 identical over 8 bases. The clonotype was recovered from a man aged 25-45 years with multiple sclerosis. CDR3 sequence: CASSLDGQGWYGYTF. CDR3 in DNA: TGCGCCAGCAGCTTGGACGGACAGGGATGGTATGGCTACACCTTC.